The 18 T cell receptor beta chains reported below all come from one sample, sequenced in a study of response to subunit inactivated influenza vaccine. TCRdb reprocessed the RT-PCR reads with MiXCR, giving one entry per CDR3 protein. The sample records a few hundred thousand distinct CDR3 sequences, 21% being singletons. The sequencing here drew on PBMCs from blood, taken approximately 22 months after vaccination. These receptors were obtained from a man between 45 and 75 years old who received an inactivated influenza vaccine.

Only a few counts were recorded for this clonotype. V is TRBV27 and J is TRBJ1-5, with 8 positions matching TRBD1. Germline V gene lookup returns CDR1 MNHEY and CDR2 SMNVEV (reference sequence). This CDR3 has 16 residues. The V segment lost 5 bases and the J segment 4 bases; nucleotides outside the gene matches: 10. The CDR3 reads CASSPLGTGLNQPQHF. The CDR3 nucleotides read TGTGCCAGCAGTCCCTTAGGGACAGGTCTGAATCAGCCCCAGCATTTT.

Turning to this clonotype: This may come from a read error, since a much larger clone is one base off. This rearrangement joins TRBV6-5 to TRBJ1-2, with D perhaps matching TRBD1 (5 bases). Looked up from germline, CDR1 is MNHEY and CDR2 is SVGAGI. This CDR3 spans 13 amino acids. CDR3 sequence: CASSYSDNYCYTF. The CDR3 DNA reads TGTGCCAGCAGTTACTCGGACAACTATTGCTACACCTTC.

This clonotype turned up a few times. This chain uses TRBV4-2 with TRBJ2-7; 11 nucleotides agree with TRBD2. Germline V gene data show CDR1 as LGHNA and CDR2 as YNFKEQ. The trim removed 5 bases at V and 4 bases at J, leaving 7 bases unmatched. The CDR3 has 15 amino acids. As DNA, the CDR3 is TGTGCCAGCAGCTCTACCGGGACTAGCGGATACGAGCAGTACTTC. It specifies CASSSTGTSGYEQYF.

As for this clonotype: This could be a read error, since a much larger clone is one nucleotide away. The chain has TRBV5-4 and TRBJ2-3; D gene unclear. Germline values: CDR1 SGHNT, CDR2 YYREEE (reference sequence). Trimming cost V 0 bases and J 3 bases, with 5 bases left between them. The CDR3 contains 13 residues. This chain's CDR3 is CASSLAVTDTQYF. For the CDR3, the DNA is TGTGCCAGCAGCTTGGCCGTAACAGATACGCAGTATTTT.

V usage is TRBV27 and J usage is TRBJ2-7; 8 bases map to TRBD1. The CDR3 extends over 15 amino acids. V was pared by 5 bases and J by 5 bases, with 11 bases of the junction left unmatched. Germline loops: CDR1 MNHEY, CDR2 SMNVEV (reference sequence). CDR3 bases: TGTGCCAGCAGTGCGGAGACAGGGGAGTTCCACGAGCAGTACTTC. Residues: CASSAETGEFHEQYF.

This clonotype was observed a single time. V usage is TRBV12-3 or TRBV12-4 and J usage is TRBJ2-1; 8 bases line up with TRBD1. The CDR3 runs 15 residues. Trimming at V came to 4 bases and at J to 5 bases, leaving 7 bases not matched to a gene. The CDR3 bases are TGTGCCAGCAGTTCGGCAGGGGGCAACGACAATGAGCAGTTCTTC. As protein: CASSSAGGNDNEQFF.

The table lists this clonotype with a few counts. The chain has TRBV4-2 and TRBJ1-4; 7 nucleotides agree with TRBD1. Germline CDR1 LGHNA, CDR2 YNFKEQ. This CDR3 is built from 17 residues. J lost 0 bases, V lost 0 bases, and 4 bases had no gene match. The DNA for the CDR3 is TGTGCCAGCAGCCAAGAACGGGGGACAGCAACTAATGAAAAACTGTTTTTT. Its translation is CASSQERGTATNEKLFF.

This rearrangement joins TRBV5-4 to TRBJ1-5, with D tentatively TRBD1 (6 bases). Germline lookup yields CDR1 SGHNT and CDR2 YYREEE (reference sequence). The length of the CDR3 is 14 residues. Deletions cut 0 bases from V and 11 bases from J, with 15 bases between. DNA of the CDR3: TGTGCCAGCAGCTTGGAGGGGACAACGACGGCCCAGCATTTT. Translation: CASSLEGTTTAQHF.

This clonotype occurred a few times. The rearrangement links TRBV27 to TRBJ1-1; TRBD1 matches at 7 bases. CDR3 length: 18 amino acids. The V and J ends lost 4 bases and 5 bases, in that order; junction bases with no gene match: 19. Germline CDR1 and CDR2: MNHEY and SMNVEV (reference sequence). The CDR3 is CASSSYLVTGRMGTEAFF. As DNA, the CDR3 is TGTGCCAGCAGTTCGTACCTGGTGACAGGGAGGATGGGGACTGAAGCTTTCTTT.

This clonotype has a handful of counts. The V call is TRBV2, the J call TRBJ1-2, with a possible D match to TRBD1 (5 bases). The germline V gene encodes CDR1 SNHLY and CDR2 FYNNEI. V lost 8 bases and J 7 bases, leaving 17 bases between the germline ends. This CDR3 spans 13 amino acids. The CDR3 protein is CASPRTGSRGYTF. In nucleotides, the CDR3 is TGTGCCAGCCCACGAACAGGTTCACGTGGCTACACCTTC.

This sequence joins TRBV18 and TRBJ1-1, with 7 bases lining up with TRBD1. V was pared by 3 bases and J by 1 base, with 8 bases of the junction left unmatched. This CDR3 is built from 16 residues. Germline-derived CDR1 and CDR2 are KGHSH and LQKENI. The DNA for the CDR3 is TGTGCCAGCTCACCTCGGTCTCAGGGGGAGAACACTGAAGCTTTCTTT. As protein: CASSPRSQGENTEAFF.

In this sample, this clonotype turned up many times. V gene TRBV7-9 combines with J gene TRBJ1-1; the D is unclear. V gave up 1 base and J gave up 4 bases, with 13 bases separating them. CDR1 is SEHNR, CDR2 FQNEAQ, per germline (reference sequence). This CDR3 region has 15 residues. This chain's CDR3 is CASSLVSGKVTEAFF. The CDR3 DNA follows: TGTGCCAGCAGCTTAGTATCGGGAAAAGTCACTGAAGCTTTCTTT.

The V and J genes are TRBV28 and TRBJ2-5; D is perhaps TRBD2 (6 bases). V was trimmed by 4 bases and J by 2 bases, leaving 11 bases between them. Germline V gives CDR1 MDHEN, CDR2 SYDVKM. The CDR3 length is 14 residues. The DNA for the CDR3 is TGTGCCAGCAGTTCCCCACGGGAGCAAGAGACCCAGTACTTC. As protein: CASSSPREQETQYF. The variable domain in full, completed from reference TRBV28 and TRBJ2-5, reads DVKVTQSSRYLVKRTGEKVFLECVQDMDHENMFWYRQDPGLGLRLIYFSYDVKMKEKGDIPEGYSVSREKKERFSLILESASTNQTSMYLCASSSPREQETQYFGPGTRLLVL.

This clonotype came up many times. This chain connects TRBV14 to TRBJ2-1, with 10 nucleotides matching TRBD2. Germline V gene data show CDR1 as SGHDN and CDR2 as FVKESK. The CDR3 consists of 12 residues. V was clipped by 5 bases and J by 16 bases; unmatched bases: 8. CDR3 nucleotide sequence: TGTGCCAGCAGCTTCACCGGGACTAGCGTTTTCTTC. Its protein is CASSFTGTSVFF.

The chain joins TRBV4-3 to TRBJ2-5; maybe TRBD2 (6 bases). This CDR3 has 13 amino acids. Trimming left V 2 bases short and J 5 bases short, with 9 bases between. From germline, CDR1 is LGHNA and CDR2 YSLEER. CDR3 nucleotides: TGCGCCAGCAGCCAATCCCGGGGGGAGACCCAGTACTTC. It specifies CASSQSRGETQYF.

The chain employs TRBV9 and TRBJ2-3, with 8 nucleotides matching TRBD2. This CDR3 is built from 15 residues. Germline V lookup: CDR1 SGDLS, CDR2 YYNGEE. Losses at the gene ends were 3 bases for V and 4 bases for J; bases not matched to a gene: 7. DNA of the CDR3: TGTGCCAGCAGCGAGAGCGGGAGTTCTGCAGATACGCAGTATTTT. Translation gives CASSESGSSADTQYF.

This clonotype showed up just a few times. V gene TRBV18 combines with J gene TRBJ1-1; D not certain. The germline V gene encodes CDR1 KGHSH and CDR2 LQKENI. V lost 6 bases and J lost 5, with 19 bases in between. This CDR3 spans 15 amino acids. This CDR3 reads CASSPWEAALTEAFF. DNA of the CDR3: TGTGCCAGCTCGCCTTGGGAGGCGGCATTAACTGAAGCTTTCTTT.

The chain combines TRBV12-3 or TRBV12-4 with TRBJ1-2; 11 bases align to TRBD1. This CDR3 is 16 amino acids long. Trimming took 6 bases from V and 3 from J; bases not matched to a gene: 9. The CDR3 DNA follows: TGTGCCAGCAGGCCTTCCCCGGGACAGGGGGACTATGGCTACACCTTC. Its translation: CASRPSPGQGDYGYTF.